A single sample gave rise to the 14 T cell receptor beta chains below, sequenced in a study of T cell changes during pregnancy in multiple sclerosis. Clones were sequenced by immunoSEQ multiplex PCR, and TCRdb holds only the in-frame ones, with some missing. The sample yields just over 35,000 clones, approximately 89% seen once. Sequenced here: CD4+ T cells from peripheral blood mononuclear cells, sampled after pregnancy. These receptors were obtained from a female donor in good health, enrolled as a control in a pregnancy study.

This rearrangement joins TRBV10-2 to TRBJ1-2; TRBD1 might be the D (6 bases). The CDR3 has 15 residues. Germline values: CDR1 WSHSY, CDR2 SAAADI. Trimming took 4 bases from V and 0 from J, leaving 12 bases between them. The CDR3 DNA reads TGCGCCAGCAGTGTAGGAGCAGGGGCTAACTATGGCTACACCTTC. It translates to CASSVGAGANYGYTF.

The J gene is TRBJ1-4, the V gene TRBV19, with unresolved D. The CDR3 consists of 17 residues. Per germline, CDR1 LNHDA and CDR2 SQIVND (reference sequence). Trimming shortened V by 5 bases and J by 0 bases, and 16 bases separated the two germline ends. CDR3 sequence (DNA): TGTGCCAGTAGTCCTAATAGATTGAGGGCAACTAATGAAAAACTGTTTTTT. Its protein product is CASSPNRLRATNEKLFF.

The rearrangement joins TRBV2 to TRBJ1-2; the match to TRBD1 covers 12 bases. The ends lost 5 bases at V and 8 bases at J; junction bases unmatched: 6. Germline V gene sequence: CDR1 SNHLY, CDR2 FYNNEI. The CDR3 runs 14 residues. The CDR3 sequence is CASSLGQGADGYTF. For the CDR3, the DNA is TGTGCCAGCAGTTTGGGACAGGGGGCAGACGGCTACACCTTC.

The rearrangement joins TRBV28 to TRBJ2-3; 7 bases map to TRBD2. Germline-derived CDR1 and CDR2 are MDHEN and SYDVKM. The CDR3 covers 16 residues. The trim removed 2 bases at V and 4 bases at J, leaving 9 bases unmatched. The CDR3 bases are TGTGCCAGCAGTTTAGCCTCATGGCTAGCGGCAGATACGCAGTATTTT. As protein: CASSLASWLAADTQYF.

This clone has more than one count but fewer than ten. The chain links TRBV2 to TRBJ2-1; D may be TRBD2 (6 bases). The ends were cut back, 3 bases at V and 4 bases at J, with 13 bases in the middle. Germline V gives CDR1 SNHLY, CDR2 FYNNEI. The CDR3 length is 15 residues. DNA for the CDR3: TGTGCCAGCAGTGATTTTGGCCGGGGGTACAATGAGCAGTTCTTC. It encodes CASSDFGRGYNEQFF.

The chain joins TRBV4-2 to TRBJ2-7; 8 bases fit TRBD2. This CDR3 has 14 amino acids. The J segment lost 6 bases and the V segment lost 4 bases, leaving 8 bases of the junction unmatched. CDR1 and CDR2 from the germline V gene are LGHNA and YNFKEQ. This chain's CDR3 is CASSPTSGGLEQYF. CDR3 sequence (DNA): TGTGCCAGCAGCCCAACTAGCGGCGGGCTCGAGCAGTACTTC.

The chain joins TRBV5-1 to TRBJ1-2; D is ambiguous. Germline values: CDR1 SGHRS, CDR2 YFSETQ. The CDR3 runs 14 residues. V was trimmed by 1 base and J by 4 bases, leaving 11 bases between them. The CDR3 region is CASSLRDMGYGYTF. Written as DNA, the CDR3 is TGCGCCAGCAGCTTGCGGGATATGGGCTATGGCTACACCTTC.

V and J are TRBV15 and TRBJ1-4; D is undetermined. This CDR3 spans 13 amino acids. The germline CDR1 and CDR2 sequences are LNHNV and YYDKDF (reference sequence). Trimming stripped 2 bases from V and 8 bases from J, with 9 bases between. In nucleotides, the CDR3 is TGTGCCACCAGCAGATCCCCCTTGGAAAAACTGTTTTTT. It encodes CATSRSPLEKLFF.

The rearrangement links TRBV7-3 to TRBJ2-7; D remains ambiguous. Germline assignment: CDR1 SGHTA and CDR2 FQGTGA. Trimming removed 2 bases at V and 4 bases at J, with 12 bases between. The CDR3 has 14 amino acids. The CDR3 reads CASSLGPNSYEQYF. CDR3 nucleotide sequence: TGTGCCAGCAGCTTAGGCCCGAACAGTTACGAGCAGTACTTC. The variable domain in full, with the rest retrieved from reference TRBV7-3 and TRBJ2-7, is GAGVSQTPSNKVTEKGKYVELRCDPISGHTALYWYRQSLGQGPEFLIYFQGTGAADDSGLPNDRFFAVRPEGSVSTLKIQRTERGDSAVYLCASSLGPNSYEQYFGPGTRLTVT.

The chain links TRBV5-1 to TRBJ2-6; tentatively, D is TRBD1 (6 bases). Germline CDR1 reads SGHRS; CDR2 reads YFSETQ. Trimming took off 1 base at V and 0 bases at J, with 20 bases between the two ends. The CDR3 is 20 amino acids. The CDR3 sequence is CASSLFEHGQLISGANVLTF. CDR3 nucleotides: TGCGCCAGCAGCTTGTTTGAGCATGGACAGTTAATCTCTGGGGCCAACGTCCTGACTTTC. The full variable domain, its missing parts supplied by reference TRBV5-1 and TRBJ2-6, is KAGVTQTPRYLIKTRGQQVTLSCSPISGHRSVSWYQQTPGQGLQFLFEYFSETQRNKGNFPGRFSGRQFSNSRSEMNVSTLELGDSALYLCASSLFEHGQLISGANVLTFGAGSRLTVL.

The J gene is TRBJ2-2, the V gene TRBV19, with D tentatively TRBD2 (6 bases). V lost 3 bases and J lost 7, with 12 bases in between. CDR3 size: 14 residues. Looked up from germline, CDR1 is LNHDA and CDR2 is SQIVND (reference sequence). DNA of the CDR3: TGTGCCAGTAGTATGGGGACTGAAGGCGGGGAGCTGTTTTTT. Protein sequence: CASSMGTEGGELFF.

The chain employs TRBV7-6 and TRBJ2-2, with 12 nucleotides matching TRBD2. The CDR3 sequence is 17 residues long. Per the germline V gene, CDR1 is SGHVS and CDR2 is FNYEAQ. V trimming: 5 bases; J trimming: 3 bases; junction bases outside the gene matches: 7. The CDR3 region is CASSPSGGARDTGELFF. In nucleotides, the CDR3 is TGTGCCAGCAGCCCTAGCGGGGGGGCCAGGGACACCGGGGAGCTGTTTTTT.

J is TRBJ2-7 and V is TRBV7-9, with TRBD1 matching 10 bases. The junction had 10 bases not matched to a gene; V was cut back by 5 bases and J by 6 bases. Germline lookup yields CDR1 SEHNR and CDR2 FQNEAQ (reference sequence). The CDR3 totals 15 residues. As DNA, the CDR3 is TGTGCCAGCAGCACACTCGGGACAGGGGAGCTCGAGCAGTACTTC. Translating it yields CASSTLGTGELEQYF.

The chain uses TRBV11-2 and TRBJ1-1, with a possible D match to TRBD1 (5 bases). V shed 1 base and J shed 1 base, with 10 bases lying between them. Germline V gives CDR1 SGHAT, CDR2 FQNNGV. CDR3 length: 15 residues. The CDR3 sequence: CASSLAGGPNTEAFF. The CDR3 DNA is TGTGCCAGCAGCTTAGCGGGGGGACCGAACACTGAAGCTTTCTTT.